Listed here are 6 T cell receptor beta chains from one sample, sequenced in a study of regulatory T cells in long-lasting Graves disease. HTBI primers from iRepertoire and Arm-PCR of CDR3 regions yielded the TCR beta libraries. Each CDR3 protein is one row after TCRdb ran MiXCR on the multiplex PCR reads. Of about 470,000 distinct CDR3 sequences in the sample, approximately 21% were seen once. As for time point: persistent/refractory GD, antithyroid drugs over 5 years with positive TRAb. The TCR library used RNA extracted from PBMCs. This sample comprised peripheral blood mononuclear cells (PBMCs), obtained when the disease was refractory, from a patient treated with antithyroid drugs. The receptors here all came from a female donor with Graves disease.

Many counts were recorded for this clonotype. The CDR3 nucleotides are TGTGCCAGCAGCCAAGACGCCTGGACTAGCCCAAACATTCAGTACTTC. This translates into CASSQDAWTSPNIQYF. The chain employs TRBV3-1 and TRBJ2-4; TRBD2 agrees at 8 bases. CDR3 size: 16 residues. Germline V gene data show CDR1 as LGHDT and CDR2 as YNNKEL (reference sequence). The V and J ends lost 0 bases and 6 bases, in that order; junction bases with no gene match: 7.

This clonotype was detected ten times or more. J is TRBJ2-7 and V is TRBV12-3 or TRBV12-4; no clear D. The V gene lost 7 bases and the J gene lost 4 bases, with 11 bases spanning the gap. The CDR3 loop spans 12 amino acids. Here the CDR3 DNA reads TGTGCCAGCACCCAGACCGTTTACGAGCAGTACTTC. Translated: CASTQTVYEQYF.

The CDR3, as DNA: TGCAGTGCTCCCCCCGCCAGGGGGAAGAGCACAGATACGCAGTATTTT. Protein product: CSAPPARGKSTDTQYF. V gene TRBV20-1 combines with J gene TRBJ2-3, with 7 bases matching TRBD1. The CDR3 runs 16 residues. Unmatched junction bases numbered 11, after V lost 5 bases and J lost 0 bases. Germline V gene data show CDR1 as DFQATT and CDR2 as SNEGSKA (reference sequence).

J is TRBJ2-2 and V is TRBV29-1; D unclear. Germline assignment: CDR1 SQVTM and CDR2 ANQGSEA. Between the trimmed V and J ends, which lost 0 bases and 3 bases, there was a span of 8 bases. The CDR3 has 14 residues. The CDR3 region has the DNA TGCAGCGTTGAAGAGGTTCTAGACACCGGGGAGCTGTTTTTT. As protein: CSVEEVLDTGELFF.

This clonotype was counted at least ten times. The chain employs TRBV12-3 or TRBV12-4 and TRBJ1-2; D ambiguous. The CDR3 extends over 14 amino acids. V lost 5 bases, J lost 5 bases, and 15 bases lay in between. CDR3 nucleotide sequence: TGTGCCAGCAGTAACCGGGGAATTCGATATGGCTACACCTTC. The encoded protein is CASSNRGIRYGYTF.

The chain joins TRBV4-3 to TRBJ2-5; tentative D call: TRBD2 (6 bases). The CDR3 loop spans 15 amino acids. CDR1 is LGHNA, CDR2 YSLEER, per germline. V was cut by 2 bases and J by 4 bases, with 14 bases left in between. The CDR3 here is CASSQSATSPETQYF. The CDR3 DNA is TGCGCCAGCAGCCAAAGCGCCACTAGCCCAGAGACCCAGTACTTC.